Presented here are 10 T cell receptor beta chains from one specimen sequenced in a study of cytomegalovirus exposure and HLA in healthy donors. Primers included in the PCR were 60 Vbeta and 13 Jbeta primers. Produced via immunoSEQ multiplex PCR; TCRdb's table is partial and in-frame only. The table lists 110,000 to 150,000 clones, 65% to 85% of them singletons. The sequenced material came from PBMCs. The receptor set was obtained from a man under 40 in good health and CMV-seronegative.

This rearrangement joins TRBV6-6 to TRBJ1-4; D ambiguous. The CDR3 sequence is 13 residues long. Germline V gives CDR1 MNHNY, CDR2 SVGAGI (reference sequence). Trimming stripped 4 bases from V and 0 bases from J, with 3 bases between. For the CDR3, the DNA is TGTGCCAGCAGTTTAGCAACTAATGAAAAACTGTTTTTT. Residues: CASSLATNEKLFF.

The chain is built from TRBV30 and TRBJ2-5; 7 bases match TRBD1. Germline lookup yields CDR1 GTSNPN and CDR2 SVGIG (reference sequence). V trimming: 3 bases; J trimming: 2 bases; junction bases outside the gene matches: 3. The CDR3 loop spans 13 amino acids. This CDR3 reads CAWRTGNQETQYF. CDR3 DNA sequence: TGTGCCTGGAGGACAGGGAATCAAGAGACCCAGTACTTC. Full variable domain (rest looked up from reference TRBV30 and TRBJ2-5): SQTIHQWPATLVQPVGSPLSLECTVEGTSNPNLYWYRQAAGRGLQLLFYSVGIGQISSEVPQNLSASRPQDRQFILSSKKLLLSDSGFYLCAWRTGNQETQYFGPGTRLLVL.

This clone appeared once. This chain uses TRBV18 with TRBJ1-6; TRBD1 matches at 11 bases. The germline V gene encodes CDR1 KGHSH and CDR2 LQKENI. This CDR3 has 17 residues. V was clipped by 6 bases and J by 7 bases; unmatched bases: 11. The CDR3 DNA follows: TGTGCCAGCTCGCCGGGACAGGGGGTCGGGACGAATTCACCCCTCCACTTT. Protein sequence: CASSPGQGVGTNSPLHF.

The chain couples TRBV15 to TRBJ2-7, with a weak D call TRBD1 (5 bases). The CDR3 has 15 amino acids. Trimming removed 0 bases at V and 0 bases at J, with 9 bases between. Germline V gene sequence: CDR1 LNHNV, CDR2 YYDKDF (reference sequence). CDR3 protein: CATSRERGSSYEQYF. In DNA form, the CDR3 reads TGTGCCACCAGCAGAGAAAGGGGAAGCTCCTACGAGCAGTACTTC.

J is TRBJ2-5 and V is TRBV9, with TRBD2 identical over 8 bases. CDR1 is SGDLS, CDR2 YYNGEE, per germline. Trimming took 0 bases from V and 2 from J; bases not matched to a gene: 6. CDR3 length equals 16 residues. The CDR3 loop is CASSVAGSGAQETQYF. The CDR3 bases are TGTGCCAGCAGCGTAGCGGGTAGCGGGGCTCAAGAGACCCAGTACTTC.

This clone was seen a few times. V usage is TRBV27 and J usage is TRBJ1-2; 9 bases fit TRBD1. Germline loops: CDR1 MNHEY, CDR2 SMNVEV (reference sequence). CDR3 length equals 17 residues. The junction had 8 bases not matched to a gene; V was cut back by 0 bases and J by 3 bases. The chain's CDR3 is CASSLSGGTGSHYGYTF. Here the CDR3 DNA reads TGTGCCAGCAGTTTATCGGGGGGGACAGGGTCACACTATGGCTACACCTTC.

In this sample, this clone turned up once. The chain has TRBV27 and TRBJ1-5, with a tentative D call TRBD1 (5 bases). This CDR3 comprises 13 residues. V shed 6 bases and J shed 7 bases, with 13 bases lying between them. Per the germline V gene, CDR1 is MNHEY and CDR2 is SMNVEV (reference sequence). The DNA of the CDR3 is TGTGCCAGCAGGTCAGGGTCTTTCCAGCCCCAGCATTTT. This encodes CASRSGSFQPQHF.

This rearrangement joins TRBV18 to TRBJ2-3, with D possibly being TRBD2 (5 bases). This CDR3 comprises 16 residues. The germline CDR1 and CDR2 sequences are KGHSH and LQKENI. Trimming took off 5 bases at V and 2 bases at J, with 17 bases between the two ends. CDR3 residues: CASSGFSGPDTDTQYF. The CDR3 DNA is TGTGCCAGCTCAGGTTTCAGCGGCCCTGACACAGATACGCAGTATTTT.

The chain has TRBV27 and TRBJ2-7, with 8 bases matching TRBD1. V dropped 2 bases and J dropped 6; count of bases not matched to a gene: 6. This CDR3 region has 14 residues. Germline V gene data show CDR1 as MNHEY and CDR2 as SMNVEV (reference sequence). The CDR3 region has the DNA TGTGCCAGCAGTTTAGGAGACAGGGGACGCGAGCAGTACTTC. It specifies CASSLGDRGREQYF.

The J gene is TRBJ1-2, the V gene TRBV29-1; perhaps TRBD1 as D (5 bases). V shed 7 bases and J shed 3 bases, with 18 bases lying between them. The CDR3 extends over 14 amino acids. Germline CDR1 SQVTM, CDR2 ANQGSEA. The CDR3 DNA reads as TGCAGCGCTTGGGGCCGCGGCAGGGACTATGGCTACACCTTC. This codes for CSAWGRGRDYGYTF.